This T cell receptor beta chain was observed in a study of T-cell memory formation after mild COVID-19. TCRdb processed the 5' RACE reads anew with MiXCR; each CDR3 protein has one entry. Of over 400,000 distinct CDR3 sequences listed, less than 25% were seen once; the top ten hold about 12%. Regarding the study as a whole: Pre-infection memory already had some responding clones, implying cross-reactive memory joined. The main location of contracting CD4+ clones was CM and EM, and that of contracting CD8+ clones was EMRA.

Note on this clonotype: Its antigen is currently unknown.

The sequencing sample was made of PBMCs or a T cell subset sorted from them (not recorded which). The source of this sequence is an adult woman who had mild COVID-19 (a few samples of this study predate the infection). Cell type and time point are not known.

The CDR3 region has the DNA TGTGCCACCAGGGACGGAGAGCTCGATACGCAGTATTTT. This sequence encodes CATRDGELDTQYF. V and J are TRBV24-1 and TRBJ2-3; D call uncertain. Germline CDR1 reads KGHDR; CDR2 reads SFDVKD. Trimming pared 7 bases from V and 6 bases from J, leaving 13 bases between. The length of the CDR3 is 13 residues.